The clone carrying this TCR beta chain showed up many times. A unique molecular identifier was carried by every single TCR cDNA molecule. TCRdb re-called the 5' RACE reads with MiXCR, one entry per CDR3 protein. Altogether roughly 34,000 distinct CDR3 sequences are present, just over 7.5% being singletons, with the ten largest covering roughly 8.8%. Time point of the sample: blood at routine non-recurrence follow-up after resection. J lost 3 bases, V lost 6 bases, and 7 bases had no gene match. Germline assignment: CDR1 LNHDA and CDR2 SQIVND (reference sequence). The CDR3 is made up of 14 amino acids. These data belong to a study of spatial heterogeneity in lung cancer.

This TCR came from a male donor with early-stage non-small cell lung cancer. This chain links TRBV19 with TRBJ1-2; 7 bases fit TRBD1. Sequencing used PBMCs, obtained at follow-up. DNA of the CDR3: TGTGCCAGTAGCCAGGGACAGTTGGACTATGGCTACACCTTC. Its translation is CASSQGQLDYGYTF.